The rows below give T cell receptor beta chains drawn from one sample of a study of cytomegalovirus exposure and HLA in healthy donors. Repertoires were generated with immunoSEQ multiplex PCR, while TCRdb's copy carries only in-frame clones and drops some. The repertoire holds 150,000 to 200,000 clones, with approximately 80% as singletons. The material sequenced was PBMCs. Source of these receptors: a woman aged 45-60 years in good health and CMV-seronegative. CDR3s include the opening cysteine and the closing phenylalanine or tryptophan. A D gene is named only where the DNA matches it firmly.

TRBJ1-1 | TRBV11-2 | TRBD1 | TGTGCCAGCAGCTTACGCCATGGGACAGGCACAATTAGCAACACTGAAGCTTTCTTT | CASSLRHGTGTISNTEAFF
TRBJ1-3 | TRBV9 | TRBD1 | TGTGCCAGCAGCGTAGGAGAGGGGACAGGGGGAAACACCATATATTTT | CASSVGEGTGGNTIYF
TRBJ2-5 | TRBV5-1 | - | TGCGCCAGCAGCAGAACCCCGGCGGGGGAGACCCAGTACTTC | CASSRTPAGETQYF
TRBJ1-6 | TRBV28 | TRBD1 | TGTGCCAGCAGTTCCCGACAGACAGGGAATTCACCCCTCCACTTT | CASSSRQTGNSPLHF
TRBJ2-7 | TRBV7-9 | TRBD1 | TGTGCCAGCAGCGGCGACAGGGCGTCCTCCTACGAGCAGTACTTC | CASSGDRASSYEQYF
TRBJ2-7 | TRBV4-3 | - | TGCGCCAGCAGCCAAGGACATTATCCGTCCGAGCAGTACTTC | CASSQGHYPSEQYF
TRBJ2-6 | TRBV30 | TRBD1 | TGTGCCTGGAGTGTTGGACCGGGACAGGGGTCCTCTGGGGCCAACGTCCTGACTTTC | CAWSVGPGQGSSGANVLTF
TRBJ1-1 | TRBV7-9 | - | TGTGCCAGCAGCCCCCCAGGGCCCGAAGCTTTCTTT | CASSPPGPEAFF
TRBJ2-5 | TRBV2 | - | TGTGCCAGCAGTGTGAGGTCATCAGAGACCCAGTACTTC | CASSVRSSETQYF
TRBJ2-7 | TRBV29-1 | - | TGCAGCGTCCCGAGACAGGAGAGCTCCTACGAGCAGTACTTC | CSVPRQESSYEQYF
TRBJ1-6 | TRBV28 | - | TGTGCCAGCAGCCCGCATCAGGGGCAGGTTCATGGTTCCCCCCTCCACTTT | CASSPHQGQVHGSPLHF
TRBJ2-1 | TRBV29-1 | TRBD1 | TGCAGCGTTGAGACAGGGTTAGGTGAGCAGTTCTTC | CSVETGLGEQFF
TRBJ1-1 | TRBV2 | - | TGTGCCAGCAGCCGGGGAACGAACACTGAAGCTTTCTTT | CASSRGTNTEAFF